This T cell receptor beta chain was recorded in a study of cytomegalovirus exposure and HLA in healthy donors (dated by TCRdb to about 2017). At the level of the whole study: According to a later analysis, the approximately 120 validation repertoires were produced on the same platform as the roughly 720 repertoires of the first cohort. The study aimed to test whether signatures of past pathogen exposure could be identified by cataloging public T cell receptors. Along with the approximately 670-subject first cohort, a separate validation cohort of 120 different subjects was used. To predict cytomegalovirus infection status, the study combined high-throughput TCR immunosequencing, statistical association of individual TCRs with disease status, and machine learning. General findings and caveats noted by the study authors: A later analysis lacked HLA typing for the validation cohort, so it scored co-occurrence in that cohort across all 110 or so repertoires. A total of 150 to 200 TCR beta chains were listed by the study as associated with cytomegalovirus. A later analysis found that TCRs clustered in the first cohort also tended to co-occur in the 95 to 150 validation repertoires, with approximately 95% of cluster scores above 0. Three of the identified cytomegalovirus-associated TCR beta chains were confirmed in vitro to be specific for cytomegalovirus antigens. Most TCR sequences were seen in very few donors, while some public TCRs were found in many individuals. Cytomegalovirus status was reported to be diagnosed by the classifier with high specificity and sensitivity in both the original and validation cohorts. The authors suggested that the approach could potentially be extended to other disease states and immunological phenotypes.

In regard to this clone: What antigen it recognizes has not been identified. The input lacks base qualities; no much larger clone sits a single base away.

The donors were included in the validation cohort of approximately 130 subjects, a group kept apart from the roughly 670-subject first cohort. Including cysteine and phenylalanine, the CDR3 has 17 amino acids. Left in the record is the CDR3 DNA by itself, 51 bases read in frame from the first base. From a lookup of the germline V gene, CDR1 and CDR2 are LGHNA and YSLEER. Trimming leaves V shorter by 1 base and J shorter by 2 bases, with the junction holding 4 bases beyond the gene matches. The library was obtained by the immunoSEQ multiplex PCR assay. On the study's bioinformatics: To diagnose cytomegalovirus status from the catalog of TCR beta chain sequences, a statistical classification framework was built. TCRdb provides this immuneACCESS table in a form limited to in-frame rearrangements. Some clones are lacking; in checked studies, under half of them reflect an unresolved V gene, and why the rest are absent is not known. V, J and clone size are those of that table, while D and trimming were read from the DNA. This sample comprises about 160,000 clones, 86% of them detected only once. Approximately 2.2% of the sample rests with the top ten.

The sequenced sample was PBMCs. The V gene is TRBV4-3 and the J gene is TRBJ2-1; 11 of the junction bases match TRBD2. This clonotype was obtained from a woman aged 18-29 years in good health and CMV-seronegative. The CDR3 loop reads CASSQALAGGAYNEQFF. The DNA is TGCGCCAGCAGCCAAGCGCTAGCGGGAGGTGCCTACAATGAGCAGTTCTTC.